This TCR beta chain stems from a study of CD8+CD57+ T cells in acquired aplastic anemia. About the research overall: The study obtained an average of roughly 3 ug of DNA from sorted CD4+ and CD8+ cells.

Losses at the gene ends were 3 bases for V and 15 bases for J; bases not matched to a gene: 4. The CDR3 totals 13 residues. Germline CDR1 is SGHTA and CDR2 is FQGNSA. Genomic DNA, the template, was used for profiling of the TCR beta VDJ and CDR3. TCRdb redid the calling of the reads with MiXCR, one entry per CDR3 protein. The sample holds around 180,000 distinct CDR3 sequences; 64% are singletons and the top ten take under 60%. The rearrangement links TRBV7-2 to TRBJ2-1; 14 bases map to TRBD2. Sequencing was done on a sample of sorted CD4+, CD8+, or CD8+CD57+ T cells (not recorded which) from PBMCs. The TCR originated in a human donor with severe aplastic anemia or a healthy control (not recorded which). Here the CDR3 DNA reads TGTGCCAGCAGCTTGGGGACTAGCGGGAGTAGGTTCTTC. This encodes CASSLGTSGSRFF. Full variable domain (rest looked up from reference TRBV7-2 and TRBJ2-1): GAGVSQSPSNKVTEKGKDVELRCDPISGHTALYWYRQSLGQGLEFLIYFQGNSAPDKSGLPSDRFSAERTGGSVSTLTIQRTQQEDSAVYLCASSLGTSGSRFFGPGTRLTVL.